This T cell receptor (beta chain) was captured in a study of T cell responses to AZD1222 COVID-19 vaccine. Study-wide findings and caveats: Repertoire sampling occurred only after the peak T cell response. Among vaccine-associated CD4 TCRs, coverage spanned spike, with dominance at 160-218 and 743-854. Spike-specific TCR breadth and depth both grew after two AZD1222 doses.

The method was immunoSEQ multiplex PCR; TCRdb's version includes in-frame clones alone and lacks a portion of them. The repertoire holds some 150,000 clones, with 89% as singletons. Concerning this clone itself: No antigen is known for it.

This CDR3 contains 13 residues. Germline trimming cut 10 bases from V and 7 bases from J; bases unmatched to any gene: 7. Germline V gene data show CDR1 as MNHEY and CDR2 as SVGAGI. The chain carries TRBV6-5 and TRBJ2-1, with TRBD2 identical over 10 bases. This clonotype was obtained from an adult who received the AZD1222 COVID-19 vaccine. The starting material was peripheral blood, obtained 28 days after the second AZD1222 dose. The CDR3 loop reads CATGLAGVNEQFF. Here the CDR3 DNA reads TGTGCCACCGGGCTAGCGGGAGTGAATGAGCAGTTCTTC.